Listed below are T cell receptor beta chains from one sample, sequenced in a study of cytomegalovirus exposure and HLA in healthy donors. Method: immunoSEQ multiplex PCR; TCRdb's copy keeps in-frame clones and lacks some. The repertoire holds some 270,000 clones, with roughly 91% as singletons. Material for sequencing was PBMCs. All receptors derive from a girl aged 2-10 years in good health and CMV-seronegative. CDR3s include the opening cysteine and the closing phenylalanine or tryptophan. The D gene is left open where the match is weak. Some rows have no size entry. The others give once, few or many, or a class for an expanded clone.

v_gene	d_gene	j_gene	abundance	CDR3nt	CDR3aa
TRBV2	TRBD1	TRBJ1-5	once	TGTGCCAGCAGCAGGACAGGGGCGGTGGAGCCCCAGCATTTT	CASSRTGAVEPQHF
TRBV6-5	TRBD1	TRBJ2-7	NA	TGTGCCGGTCGGACAGGGTTCGGAGACGAGCAGTACTTC	CAGRTGFGDEQYF
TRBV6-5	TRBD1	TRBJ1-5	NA	TGTGCCAGCAGCCCCGACAGGGGTAGAAATCAGCCCCAGCATTTT	CASSPDRGRNQPQHF
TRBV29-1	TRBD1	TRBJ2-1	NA	TGCAGCGTTGAAGGTGGGACAGGGGACTACAATGAGCAGTTCTTC	CSVEGGTGDYNEQFF
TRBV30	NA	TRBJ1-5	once	TGTGCCTGGACCCCCTCAGGGGATCAGCCCCAGCATTTT	CAWTPSGDQPQHF
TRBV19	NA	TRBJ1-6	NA	TGTGCCAGTCCAAGGCGCTCAGGGGTCGGAGTATCTAATTCACCCCTCCACTTT	CASPRRSGVGVSNSPLHF
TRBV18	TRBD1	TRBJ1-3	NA	TGTGCCAGCTCCCACGCCCCTGGGACAGGGGCTGGAAACACCATATATTTT	CASSHAPGTGAGNTIYF
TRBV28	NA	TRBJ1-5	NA	TGTGCCAGCAGTCCCCAGGGGTTCGGAACCTCGGGTCAGCCCCAGCATTTT	CASSPQGFGTSGQPQHF
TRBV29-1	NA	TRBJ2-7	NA	TGCAGCGTACCGGGGGGCCGAGCCTACGAGCAGTACTTC	CSVPGGRAYEQYF
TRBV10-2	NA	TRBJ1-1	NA	TGCGCCAGCAATACAGGGTTAGAGACTGAAGCTTTCTTT	CASNTGLETEAFF
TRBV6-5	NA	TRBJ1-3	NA	TGTGCCAGCAGTCACGGAGGCTCTGGAAACACCATATATTTT	CASSHGGSGNTIYF
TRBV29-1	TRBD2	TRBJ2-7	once	TGCAGCGTTGGGACTAGGAGGTACGAGCAGTACTTC	CSVGTRRYEQYF
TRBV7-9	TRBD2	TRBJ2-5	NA	TGTGCCAGCAGCTTAGCGGGACTAGCGGAGACCCAGTACTTC	CASSLAGLAETQYF
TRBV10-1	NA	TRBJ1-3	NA	TGCGCCAGCGGACTGCGGGAAGCCTTTGGAAACACCATATATTTT	CASGLREAFGNTIYF
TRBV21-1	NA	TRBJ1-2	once	TGTGCCAGCCTCCCGCCCCGGGACAGGGTACGGAACTATGGCTACACCTTC	CASLPPRDRVRNYGYTF
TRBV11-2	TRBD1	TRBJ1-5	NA	TGTGCCAGCAGCTTAGAGGGAACAGGGGCCCAGCATTTT	CASSLEGTGAQHF
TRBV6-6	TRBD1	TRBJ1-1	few	TGTGCCAGCAGTTCCGGGGACAGTCGGTTGGCTTTCTTT	CASSSGDSRLAFF